Listed below are T cell receptor beta chains from one sample, sequenced in a study of CD8 T cells in ankylosing spondylitis. TCRdb re-derived calls from the 5' RACE reads in MiXCR, one entry per CDR3 protein. The sample yields some 87,000 distinct CDR3 sequences, around 26% seen once. Sequencing was done on a sample of blood, either unsorted or a sorted T cell fraction (not recorded which). These receptors were collected from a male donor with ankylosing spondylitis or in good health (not recorded which). Each CDR3 is given with its conserved first and last residue. D genes are given only for firm matches. Clone size is stated in some rows and not others, as once, few, many or a class when expanded.

size	V	J	D	DNA	CDR3
few	TRBV12-3/TRBV12-4	TRBJ1-3	TRBD1	TGTGCCAGCAGTCCCACAGGGGATGGAAACACCATATATTTT	CASSPTGDGNTIYF
few	TRBV28	TRBJ2-2	TRBD2	TGTGCCAGCGGTAGCGGGGGTAGCACCGGGGAGCTGTTTTTT	CASGSGGSTGELFF
-	TRBV12-3/TRBV12-4	TRBJ1-1	-	TGTGCCAGCAGCACAACCGGGGCTTCTACGAACACTGAAGCTTTCTTT	CASSTTGASTNTEAFF
few	TRBV7-9	TRBJ2-1	-	TGTGCCAGCAGCCCCCCAACGTCAGTCAATGAGCAGTTCTTC	CASSPPTSVNEQFF
few	TRBV29-1	TRBJ2-1	-	TGCAGCCTCCTCAAAAGGGTTTCAGGGGAAGCCTACAATGAGCAGTTCTTC	CSLLKRVSGEAYNEQFF
many	TRBV20-1	TRBJ2-3	TRBD2	TGCAGTGCTAGTTCCGGACTAGCGGGCGGTGGGGGAGATACGCAGTATTTT	CSASSGLAGGGGDTQYF
few	TRBV7-2	TRBJ2-1	-	TGTGCCAGCAGCTCCTTCGCCGGAGGGGACAATGAGCAGTTCTTC	CASSSFAGGDNEQFF
few	TRBV20-1	TRBJ2-2	-	TGCAGTGCTACGGCCCGGCTAACCGGGGAGCTGTTTTTT	CSATARLTGELFF
-	TRBV24-1	TRBJ2-3	TRBD1	TGTGCCACCAGTGGGACAGGGGGCATCACAGATACGCAGTATTTT	CATSGTGGITDTQYF
-	TRBV5-1	TRBJ2-5	-	TGCGCCAGCAGCTTTCGGGGGGCTATCGGTGAGACCCAGTACTTC	CASSFRGAIGETQYF
-	TRBV3-1	TRBJ1-1	-	TGTGCCAGCAGCCAACGTCGAGGGTCCGCTGAAGCTTTCTTT	CASSQRRGSAEAFF
-	TRBV24-1	TRBJ1-1	TRBD1	TGTGCCACCAGTGACCCGACAGGGGCCGAAGCTTTCTTT	CATSDPTGAEAFF
few	TRBV10-2	TRBJ2-2	TRBD2	TGCGCCAGCAGACGCGGACTAGCGGGTACCGGGGAGCTGTTTTTT	CASRRGLAGTGELFF
-	TRBV12-3/TRBV12-4	TRBJ2-6	-	TGTGCCAGCACTGTTGGAGGGTTGGGGGCCAACGTCCTGACTTTC	CASTVGGLGANVLTF
-	TRBV5-6	TRBJ1-5	-	TGTGCCAGCAGTCTAACGTCCGGGACGGCTAGCAATCAGCCCCAGCATTTT	CASSLTSGTASNQPQHF
-	TRBV12-3/TRBV12-4	TRBJ2-3	TRBD2	TGTGCCTGCAGTTTTTTTAGGCTAGCGGGAGAATCGGTCGCAGATACGCAGTATTTT	CACSFFRLAGESVADTQYF
few	TRBV7-8	TRBJ2-1	TRBD1	TGTGCCAGCAGCTCAAGACGGACAGGGACGTTTTTTCGATCGTTCTTC	CASSSRRTGTFFRSFF
once	TRBV2	TRBJ2-6	-	TGTGCCAGCACCGAACCAGGGGCTGGGGCCAACGTCCTGACTTTC	CASTEPGAGANVLTF
few	TRBV2	TRBJ2-1	-	TGTGCCAGCAGTGTAGTAGAGAATGAGCAGTTCTTC	CASSVVENEQFF
few	TRBV29-1	TRBJ1-5	TRBD1	TGCAGCGTCGGGACAGTGAGGGATCAGCCCCAGCATTTT	CSVGTVRDQPQHF
many	TRBV10-3	TRBJ2-5	TRBD2	TGTGCCATCAGTGAGCCCGGGCTAGCGGGAGAGACCCAGTACTTC	CAISEPGLAGETQYF
-	TRBV5-1	TRBJ1-2	TRBD1	TGCGCCAGCAGCCCGGGATGGGACAGTCTCTATGGCTACACCTTC	CASSPGWDSLYGYTF
-	TRBV5-1	TRBJ2-5	-	TGCGCCAGCAGCTTGGCCCAGCAGGAGACCCAGTACTTC	CASSLAQQETQYF
few	TRBV12-3/TRBV12-4	TRBJ1-1	-	TGTGCCAGCAGGAGGGTTATGAACACTGAAGCTTTCTTT	CASRRVMNTEAFF
many	TRBV15	TRBJ2-5	-	TGTGCCACCAGCAGAGGCCAACAGTACCAAGAGACCCAGTACTTC	CATSRGQQYQETQYF
few	TRBV5-1	TRBJ1-5	-	TGCGCCAGCAGCTTGGGGCCCAATCAGCCCCAGCATTTT	CASSLGPNQPQHF
once	TRBV6-1	TRBJ1-3	-	TGTGCCAGCAGCAAGGGGGACTCTGGAAACACCATATATTTT	CASSKGDSGNTIYF
few	TRBV4-1	TRBJ2-1	-	TGCGCCAGCAGCCAAGAGTATACGAGAGCTCACAATGAGCAGTTCTTC	CASSQEYTRAHNEQFF
few	TRBV29-1	TRBJ1-4	-	TGCAGCGTTCAAACGGCTACTAATGAAAAACTGTTTTTT	CSVQTATNEKLFF
-	TRBV14	TRBJ2-1	-	TGTGCCAGCAGCCCTGAGCTCGTCTGTGAGCAGTTCTTC	CASSPELVCEQFF
-	TRBV5-1	TRBJ1-2	TRBD1	TGCGCCAGCAGCTTGGAGGGACAGGGGTCCCTTTACTATGGCTACACCTTC	CASSLEGQGSLYYGYTF
-	TRBV9	TRBJ2-3	-	TGTGCCAGCAGGGACCCAAGGGGGGGAGATACGCAGTATTTT	CASRDPRGGDTQYF
-	TRBV10-3	TRBJ2-3	TRBD1	TGTGCCATCAGTATGACAGGGGCAGATACGCAGTATTTT	CAISMTGADTQYF
-	TRBV2	TRBJ2-2	-	TGTGCCAGCAGTGAGCTTCGGCAGAACACCGGGGAGCTGTTTTTT	CASSELRQNTGELFF
few	TRBV20-1	TRBJ2-2	TRBD2	TGCAGTGCTACGCGGGGGAGGGCCGGGGAGCTGTTTTTT	CSATRGRAGELFF
few	TRBV3-1	TRBJ2-1	-	TGTGCCAGCAGCCAAGGTTCTGTAGCGAGCTCCTACAATGAGCAGTTCTTC	CASSQGSVASSYNEQFF
few	TRBV20-1	TRBJ1-5	-	TGCAGTGCTAGAGATGGGGCCCCACTCAATCAGCCCCAGCATTTT	CSARDGAPLNQPQHF
few	TRBV27	TRBJ1-5	-	TGTGCCAGCATGATGACGGCCCGAAATTTCCAGCCCCAGCATTTT	CASMMTARNFQPQHF
once	TRBV5-1	TRBJ1-1	TRBD1	TGCGCCAGCAGCTCGTCCCAGGGGGTTCCTGAAGCTTTCTTT	CASSSSQGVPEAFF
-	TRBV7-3	TRBJ1-3	-	TGTGCCAGCAGCCCTCAAGCGGGAGCTGGAAACACCATATATTTT	CASSPQAGAGNTIYF
-	TRBV9	TRBJ1-6	-	TGTGCCAGCAGCGCCGACCTACAGCTCTATAATTCACCCCTCCACTTT	CASSADLQLYNSPLHF
many	TRBV27	TRBJ2-1	-	TGTGCCAGCAGTTTAAGATTGGGAGGCAATGAGCAGTTCTTC	CASSLRLGGNEQFF
few	TRBV5-1	TRBJ2-3	TRBD1	TGCGCCAGCAGCTCGGCCGGGACAGGGGGCACAGATACGCAGTATTTT	CASSSAGTGGTDTQYF
-	TRBV12-3/TRBV12-4	TRBJ1-5	TRBD1	TGTGCCAGCAGTTTGGCCGGGACAGGGGGCGGAAGCAATCAGCCCCAGCATTTT	CASSLAGTGGGSNQPQHF
-	TRBV20-1	TRBJ1-2	-	TGCAGTGCTGGCAGGGACCCTAACTATGGCTACACCTTC	CSAGRDPNYGYTF
-	TRBV24-1	TRBJ2-3	-	TGTGCCACCAGTGATTCTAGGGTCGGCGCAGATACGCAGTATTTT	CATSDSRVGADTQYF
few	TRBV14	TRBJ2-5	-	TGTGCCAGCAGCCCACGGACCTCGTTGTGGGAGACCCAGTACTTC	CASSPRTSLWETQYF
-	TRBV5-1	TRBJ1-1	-	TGCGCCAGCAGCCCTAGACCGGGGGAAACTGAAGCTTTCTTT	CASSPRPGETEAFF
-	TRBV12-3/TRBV12-4	TRBJ2-1	TRBD2	TGTGCCAGCAGTGGACTAGCGGGAAATGAGCAGTTCTTC	CASSGLAGNEQFF